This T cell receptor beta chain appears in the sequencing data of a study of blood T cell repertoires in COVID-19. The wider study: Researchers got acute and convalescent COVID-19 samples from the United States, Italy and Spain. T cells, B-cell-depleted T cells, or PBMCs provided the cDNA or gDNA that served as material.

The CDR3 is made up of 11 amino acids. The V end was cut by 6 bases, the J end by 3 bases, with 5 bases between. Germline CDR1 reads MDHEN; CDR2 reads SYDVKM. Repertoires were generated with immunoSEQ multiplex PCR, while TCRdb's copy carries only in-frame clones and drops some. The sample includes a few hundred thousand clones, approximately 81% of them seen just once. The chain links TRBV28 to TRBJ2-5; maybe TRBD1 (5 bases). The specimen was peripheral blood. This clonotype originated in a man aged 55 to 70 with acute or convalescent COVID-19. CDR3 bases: TGTGCCAGCAGACAGGAAGAGACCCAGTACTTC. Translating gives CASRQEETQYF. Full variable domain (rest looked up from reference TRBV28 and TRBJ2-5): DVKVTQSSRYLVKRTGEKVFLECVQDMDHENMFWYRQDPGLGLRLIYFSYDVKMKEKGDIPEGYSVSREKKERFSLILESASTNQTSMYLCASRQEETQYFGPGTRLLVL.